This T cell receptor beta chain is drawn from a study of CD8 T cells in Susac syndrome. Study-wide context: Sequenced Susac syndrome patients included over 5 with active disease and eight or nine who were in remission.

CD8+ and CD4+ T cells from blood underwent TCR beta sequencing, which was carried out in a high-throughput format. RNA, at about 0.45 to 1 ug, was reverse transcribed with random hexamers. Each CDR3 protein gets one entry after TCRdb re-called the immunoSEQ multiplex PCR reads with MiXCR. The sample carries roughly 76,000 distinct CDR3 sequences, under 95% recorded once. CDR1 is MNHEY and CDR2 is SMNVEV in the germline V gene (reference sequence). V shed 4 bases, J shed 5 bases, and the junction held 7 bases outside the gene matches. This CDR3 has 15 amino acids. The receptor was derived from a human donor with Susac syndrome. This chain connects TRBV27 to TRBJ2-3; 9 nucleotides align to TRBD2. Sequenced sample: CD8+ T cells from PBMCs. Here the CDR3 DNA reads TGTGCCAGCAGTTCCTATAGCGGGAGTGGAGATACGCAGTATTTT. It codes for CASSSYSGSGDTQYF.